This entry features one TCR beta chain sequence. This sample was taken from a study of blood T cell repertoires in COVID-19. At the level of the study: Collection of acute and convalescent COVID-19 samples took place in the United States, Italy and Spain.

The CDR3 consists of 16 residues. The germline gives CDR1 SNHLY, CDR2 FYNNEI. V was pared by 7 bases and J by 4 bases, with 6 bases of the junction left unmatched. In the study's own analysis: Estimation of nucleated cell counts was performed using reference gene primer amplification. The repertoire was sequenced with immunoSEQ multiplex PCR; TCRdb's copy has only in-frame clones and lacks some. V and J calls and clone size are as listed in that table; D and trimming were resolved from the DNA. The sample has around 230,000 clones, approximately 82% seen once. The rearrangement joins TRBV2 to TRBJ2-3; 15 nucleotides align to TRBD2. The sequence came from a woman aged 45-59 years with acute or convalescent COVID-19. The material sequenced was peripheral blood. CDR3 sequence: CASTEGLAGGSDTQYF. The CDR3 DNA reads as TGTGCCAGCACCGAGGGACTAGCGGGAGGCTCAGATACGCAGTATTTT.